The clone carrying this T cell receptor beta chain was seen a handful of times. The sample is drawn from a study of naive and memory T cell subsets. The SP2 primer and nested alpha and beta constant region primers amplified ligated cDNA in four rounds. Using its own MiXCR run on the 5' RACE reads, TCRdb lists one record per CDR3 protein. Found here are around 56,000 distinct CDR3 sequences, 6.5% to 8.5% of them singletons; the top ten hold approximately 9.7%. The CDR3 loop spans 12 amino acids. V lost 4 bases to trimming and J lost 0 bases, with 4 bases between them. A UMI-containing oligonucleotide was joined by 3' ligation to the TCR cDNA template. Input was roughly 1 to 1000 ng of DNase-treated total RNA without cell sorting.

The chain is built from TRBV12-3 or TRBV12-4 and TRBJ2-7; D gene unclear. This sequence was found in a female donor in good health. The CDR3 sequence: CASSSHSYEQYF. The DNA of the CDR3 is TGTGCCAGCAGTTCCCACTCCTACGAGCAGTACTTC.